This section outlines one TCR beta chain sequence together with its context. This specimen comes from a study of cytomegalovirus exposure and HLA in healthy donors. Clones were read by immunoSEQ multiplex PCR, and TCRdb kept only the in-frame ones, dropping some. The sample yields 200,000 or so clones, approximately 80% seen once. The length of the CDR3 is 15 residues. V shed 0 bases and J 6 bases; nucleotides not matched to a gene: 2. The germline CDR1 and CDR2 sequences are SGDLS and YYNGEE. The chain has TRBV9 and TRBJ2-3; 12 positions agree with TRBD2. This TCR was sampled from a woman aged 25 to 45 in good health and CMV-seropositive. Specimen: PBMCs. CDR3 bases: TGTGCCAGCAGCGTAGGGGGGACTAGCGGGGATACGCAGTATTTT. Its protein is CASSVGGTSGDTQYF.